What follows is one T cell receptor (beta chain) and its context. Its antigen is unidentified. PCR involved 60 Vbeta and 13 Jbeta primers. Profiled with immunoSEQ multiplex PCR; TCRdb holds only in-frame clones, not every one. The listing contains 150,000 or so clones. The entry originates in a study of cytomegalovirus exposure and HLA in healthy donors. Study-wide results and limits: TCR beta chains associated with HLA were, in a later analysis, more clonally expanded than equally common others. In a later analysis, TCR beta V- and J-gene trimming showed a link to a missense DCLRE1C variant.

This CDR3 spans 15 amino acids. The V and J ends lost 5 bases and 0 bases respectively, with 14 bases between them. Germline CDR1 reads KGHSH; CDR2 reads LQKENI. What was sequenced was PBMCs. The rearrangement uses TRBV18 and TRBJ2-7; a weak D match, TRBD1 (5 bases). The TCR was taken from a woman in her forties or fifties in good health and CMV-seronegative. The DNA for the CDR3 is TGTGCCAGCTCATTCGGTTCAGGGAACTCCTACGAGCAGTACTTC. Translation gives CASSFGSGNSYEQYF.